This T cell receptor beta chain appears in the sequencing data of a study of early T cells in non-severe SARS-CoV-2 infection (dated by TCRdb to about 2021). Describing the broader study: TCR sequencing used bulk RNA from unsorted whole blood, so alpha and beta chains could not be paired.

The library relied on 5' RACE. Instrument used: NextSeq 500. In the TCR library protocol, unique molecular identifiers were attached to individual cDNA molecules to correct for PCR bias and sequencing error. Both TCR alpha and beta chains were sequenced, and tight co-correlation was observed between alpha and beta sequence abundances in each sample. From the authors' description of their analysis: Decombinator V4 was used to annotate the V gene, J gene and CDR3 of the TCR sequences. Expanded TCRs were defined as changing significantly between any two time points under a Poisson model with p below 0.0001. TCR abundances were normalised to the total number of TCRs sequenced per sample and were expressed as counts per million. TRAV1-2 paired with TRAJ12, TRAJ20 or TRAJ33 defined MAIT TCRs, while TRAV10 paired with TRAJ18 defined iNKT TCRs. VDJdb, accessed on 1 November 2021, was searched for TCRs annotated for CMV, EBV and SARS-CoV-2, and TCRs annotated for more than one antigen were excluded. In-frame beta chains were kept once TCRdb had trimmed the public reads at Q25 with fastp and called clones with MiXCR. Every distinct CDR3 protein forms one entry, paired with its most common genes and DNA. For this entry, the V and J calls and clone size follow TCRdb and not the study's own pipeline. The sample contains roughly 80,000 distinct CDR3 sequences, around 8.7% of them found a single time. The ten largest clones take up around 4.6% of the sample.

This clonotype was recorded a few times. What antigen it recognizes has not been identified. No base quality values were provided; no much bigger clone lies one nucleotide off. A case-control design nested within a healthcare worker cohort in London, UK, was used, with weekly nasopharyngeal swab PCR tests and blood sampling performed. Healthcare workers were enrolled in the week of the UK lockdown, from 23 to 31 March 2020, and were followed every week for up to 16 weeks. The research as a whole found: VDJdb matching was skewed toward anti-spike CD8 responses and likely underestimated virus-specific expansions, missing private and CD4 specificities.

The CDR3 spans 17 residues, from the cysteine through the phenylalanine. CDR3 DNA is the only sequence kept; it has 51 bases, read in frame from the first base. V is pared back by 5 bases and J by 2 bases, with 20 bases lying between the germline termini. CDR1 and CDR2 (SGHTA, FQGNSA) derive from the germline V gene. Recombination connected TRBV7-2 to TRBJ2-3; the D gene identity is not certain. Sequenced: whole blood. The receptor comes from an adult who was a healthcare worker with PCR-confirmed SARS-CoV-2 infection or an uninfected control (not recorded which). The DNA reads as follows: TGTGCCAGCAGCGTTACCGGGTCCCGGTCTCCCACAGATACGCAGTATTTT. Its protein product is CASSVTGSRSPTDTQYF.